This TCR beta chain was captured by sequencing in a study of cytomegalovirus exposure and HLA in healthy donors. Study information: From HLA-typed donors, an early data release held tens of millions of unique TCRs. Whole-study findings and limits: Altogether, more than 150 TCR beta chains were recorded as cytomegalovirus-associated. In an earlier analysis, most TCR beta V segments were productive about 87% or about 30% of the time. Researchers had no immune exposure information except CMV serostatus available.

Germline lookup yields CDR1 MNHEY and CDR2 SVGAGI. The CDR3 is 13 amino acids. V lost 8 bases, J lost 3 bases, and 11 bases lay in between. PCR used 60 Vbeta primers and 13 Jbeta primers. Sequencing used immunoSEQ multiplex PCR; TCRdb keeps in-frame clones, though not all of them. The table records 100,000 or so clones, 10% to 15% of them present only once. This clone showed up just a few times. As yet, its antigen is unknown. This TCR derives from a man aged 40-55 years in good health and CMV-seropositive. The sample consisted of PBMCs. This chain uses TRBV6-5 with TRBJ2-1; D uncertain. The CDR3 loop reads CASHRRFYNEQFF. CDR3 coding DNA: TGTGCCAGCCATCGGCGGTTCTACAATGAGCAGTTCTTC.